Sequencing of this T cell receptor (beta chain) was carried out in a study of beta chain features in type 1 diabetes. Study-wide background: Cell yields, gender and age were comparable in patients and healthy donors. Study conclusions and caveats: Shortening that was moderate but significant affected the TCRB CDR3s of Type 1 diabetes patients in all four CD4+ subsets. In the patient group, naive, central memory and Treg TCRB repertoires seemed more alike than in the healthy donor group.

Post-sort purity exceeded 98% for all sorted populations. This clone was observed a few times. Its specificity is not known. In germline, CDR1 is SGDLS, CDR2 YYNGEE. V was clipped by 4 bases and J by 0 bases; unmatched bases: 8. The CDR3 runs 18 residues. The entirety of the isolated RNA underwent reverse transcription, so expressed TCRB transcripts were sequenced. Data came from immunoSEQ multiplex PCR; TCRdb stores just in-frame clones and leaves some out. The table shows about 270,000 clones, with 14% occurring only once. Input material: naive CD4+ T cells from blood. This TCR was recovered from a man aged 30-40 years with type 1 diabetes. The chain employs TRBV9 and TRBJ2-1, with 12 bases lining up with TRBD2. The DNA of the CDR3 is TGTGCCAGCAGCTCCGGACTAGCGGGGACTAGCTCCTACAATGAGCAGTTCTTC. Translating gives CASSSGLAGTSSYNEQFF. Looking up the rest from reference TRBV9 and TRBJ2-1 gives the full variable domain: DSGVTQTPKHLITATGQRVTLRCSPRSGDLSVYWYQQSLDQGLQFLIQYYNGEERAKGNILERFSAQQFPDLHSELNLSSLELGDSALYFCASSSGLAGTSSYNEQFFGPGTRLTVL.